These T cell receptor beta chains were read from a single sample in a study of blood T cell repertoires in COVID-19. Sequenced by immunoSEQ multiplex PCR; TCRdb stores in-frame clones only, minus some. In the table there are about 430,000 clones, roughly 84% of which are singletons. Sequenced material: PBMCs or T cells enriched from blood (not recorded which). The receptors were sampled from a woman between 18 and 30 years old who had been exposed to COVID-19. The CDR3 runs from the conserved cysteine through the conserved F or W. The order of the fields is V gene, CDR3 protein.

>TRBV18
CASSPRDRDNSPLHF
>TRBV5-8
CASSPGDGNEKLFF
>TRBV5-8
CASSLLAPETQYF
>TRBV19
CASGAEWGVANTGELFF
>TRBV5-8
CASSLGQVGTEAFF
>TRBV4-1
CASSLGSSVTYEQYF
>TRBV14
CASNAGSYNEQFF
>TRBV19
CASSRPGQGNYGYTF
>TRBV27
CASSSLEGRSTNYGYTF
>TRBV27
CASSSPGKETQYF
>TRBV5-4
CASIMRGEDQPQHF
>TRBV24-1
CATSAVGGGTQYF
>TRBV5-8
CASSLAGGSNNYNYGYTF
>TRBV25-1
CASSESGFYEQYF
>TRBV12-3/TRBV12-4
CASRTGTGYGYTF
>TRBV2
CASSEDRFYQPQHF
>TRBV2
CASTVPGGGKLFF
>TRBV7-8
CASSSDSSNYGYTF
>TRBV11-2
CASSRSNEQFF
>TRBV4-3
CASSQAQNYGYTF
>TRBV5-5
CASSLVGGSTDTQYF
>TRBV7-9
CASSSAGPGNTIYF
>TRBV4-2
CASSQDGTGGSYEQYF
>TRBV7-2
CASSQQGFADTQYF
>TRBV4-3
CASSQELGTGVEKLFF
>TRBV27
CASSLSWTGKNYGYTF
>TRBV7-8
CASSLAGGSNEQYF
>TRBV3-1/TRBV3-2
CASSQVRDTQYF
>TRBV5-1
CASSFPEAGVNEQFF
>TRBV19
CASKIQGYSNQPQHF
>TRBV12-3/TRBV12-4
CASGGGYGYTF
>TRBV24-1
CATSAYGTGSYRYEQYF
>TRBV28
CATFSGDFNYGYTF
>TRBV7-8
CASSAGLAGNNEQFF
>TRBV15
CATSRDLPSDSSYEQYF
>TRBV5-1
CASSLGGSLSGNTIYF